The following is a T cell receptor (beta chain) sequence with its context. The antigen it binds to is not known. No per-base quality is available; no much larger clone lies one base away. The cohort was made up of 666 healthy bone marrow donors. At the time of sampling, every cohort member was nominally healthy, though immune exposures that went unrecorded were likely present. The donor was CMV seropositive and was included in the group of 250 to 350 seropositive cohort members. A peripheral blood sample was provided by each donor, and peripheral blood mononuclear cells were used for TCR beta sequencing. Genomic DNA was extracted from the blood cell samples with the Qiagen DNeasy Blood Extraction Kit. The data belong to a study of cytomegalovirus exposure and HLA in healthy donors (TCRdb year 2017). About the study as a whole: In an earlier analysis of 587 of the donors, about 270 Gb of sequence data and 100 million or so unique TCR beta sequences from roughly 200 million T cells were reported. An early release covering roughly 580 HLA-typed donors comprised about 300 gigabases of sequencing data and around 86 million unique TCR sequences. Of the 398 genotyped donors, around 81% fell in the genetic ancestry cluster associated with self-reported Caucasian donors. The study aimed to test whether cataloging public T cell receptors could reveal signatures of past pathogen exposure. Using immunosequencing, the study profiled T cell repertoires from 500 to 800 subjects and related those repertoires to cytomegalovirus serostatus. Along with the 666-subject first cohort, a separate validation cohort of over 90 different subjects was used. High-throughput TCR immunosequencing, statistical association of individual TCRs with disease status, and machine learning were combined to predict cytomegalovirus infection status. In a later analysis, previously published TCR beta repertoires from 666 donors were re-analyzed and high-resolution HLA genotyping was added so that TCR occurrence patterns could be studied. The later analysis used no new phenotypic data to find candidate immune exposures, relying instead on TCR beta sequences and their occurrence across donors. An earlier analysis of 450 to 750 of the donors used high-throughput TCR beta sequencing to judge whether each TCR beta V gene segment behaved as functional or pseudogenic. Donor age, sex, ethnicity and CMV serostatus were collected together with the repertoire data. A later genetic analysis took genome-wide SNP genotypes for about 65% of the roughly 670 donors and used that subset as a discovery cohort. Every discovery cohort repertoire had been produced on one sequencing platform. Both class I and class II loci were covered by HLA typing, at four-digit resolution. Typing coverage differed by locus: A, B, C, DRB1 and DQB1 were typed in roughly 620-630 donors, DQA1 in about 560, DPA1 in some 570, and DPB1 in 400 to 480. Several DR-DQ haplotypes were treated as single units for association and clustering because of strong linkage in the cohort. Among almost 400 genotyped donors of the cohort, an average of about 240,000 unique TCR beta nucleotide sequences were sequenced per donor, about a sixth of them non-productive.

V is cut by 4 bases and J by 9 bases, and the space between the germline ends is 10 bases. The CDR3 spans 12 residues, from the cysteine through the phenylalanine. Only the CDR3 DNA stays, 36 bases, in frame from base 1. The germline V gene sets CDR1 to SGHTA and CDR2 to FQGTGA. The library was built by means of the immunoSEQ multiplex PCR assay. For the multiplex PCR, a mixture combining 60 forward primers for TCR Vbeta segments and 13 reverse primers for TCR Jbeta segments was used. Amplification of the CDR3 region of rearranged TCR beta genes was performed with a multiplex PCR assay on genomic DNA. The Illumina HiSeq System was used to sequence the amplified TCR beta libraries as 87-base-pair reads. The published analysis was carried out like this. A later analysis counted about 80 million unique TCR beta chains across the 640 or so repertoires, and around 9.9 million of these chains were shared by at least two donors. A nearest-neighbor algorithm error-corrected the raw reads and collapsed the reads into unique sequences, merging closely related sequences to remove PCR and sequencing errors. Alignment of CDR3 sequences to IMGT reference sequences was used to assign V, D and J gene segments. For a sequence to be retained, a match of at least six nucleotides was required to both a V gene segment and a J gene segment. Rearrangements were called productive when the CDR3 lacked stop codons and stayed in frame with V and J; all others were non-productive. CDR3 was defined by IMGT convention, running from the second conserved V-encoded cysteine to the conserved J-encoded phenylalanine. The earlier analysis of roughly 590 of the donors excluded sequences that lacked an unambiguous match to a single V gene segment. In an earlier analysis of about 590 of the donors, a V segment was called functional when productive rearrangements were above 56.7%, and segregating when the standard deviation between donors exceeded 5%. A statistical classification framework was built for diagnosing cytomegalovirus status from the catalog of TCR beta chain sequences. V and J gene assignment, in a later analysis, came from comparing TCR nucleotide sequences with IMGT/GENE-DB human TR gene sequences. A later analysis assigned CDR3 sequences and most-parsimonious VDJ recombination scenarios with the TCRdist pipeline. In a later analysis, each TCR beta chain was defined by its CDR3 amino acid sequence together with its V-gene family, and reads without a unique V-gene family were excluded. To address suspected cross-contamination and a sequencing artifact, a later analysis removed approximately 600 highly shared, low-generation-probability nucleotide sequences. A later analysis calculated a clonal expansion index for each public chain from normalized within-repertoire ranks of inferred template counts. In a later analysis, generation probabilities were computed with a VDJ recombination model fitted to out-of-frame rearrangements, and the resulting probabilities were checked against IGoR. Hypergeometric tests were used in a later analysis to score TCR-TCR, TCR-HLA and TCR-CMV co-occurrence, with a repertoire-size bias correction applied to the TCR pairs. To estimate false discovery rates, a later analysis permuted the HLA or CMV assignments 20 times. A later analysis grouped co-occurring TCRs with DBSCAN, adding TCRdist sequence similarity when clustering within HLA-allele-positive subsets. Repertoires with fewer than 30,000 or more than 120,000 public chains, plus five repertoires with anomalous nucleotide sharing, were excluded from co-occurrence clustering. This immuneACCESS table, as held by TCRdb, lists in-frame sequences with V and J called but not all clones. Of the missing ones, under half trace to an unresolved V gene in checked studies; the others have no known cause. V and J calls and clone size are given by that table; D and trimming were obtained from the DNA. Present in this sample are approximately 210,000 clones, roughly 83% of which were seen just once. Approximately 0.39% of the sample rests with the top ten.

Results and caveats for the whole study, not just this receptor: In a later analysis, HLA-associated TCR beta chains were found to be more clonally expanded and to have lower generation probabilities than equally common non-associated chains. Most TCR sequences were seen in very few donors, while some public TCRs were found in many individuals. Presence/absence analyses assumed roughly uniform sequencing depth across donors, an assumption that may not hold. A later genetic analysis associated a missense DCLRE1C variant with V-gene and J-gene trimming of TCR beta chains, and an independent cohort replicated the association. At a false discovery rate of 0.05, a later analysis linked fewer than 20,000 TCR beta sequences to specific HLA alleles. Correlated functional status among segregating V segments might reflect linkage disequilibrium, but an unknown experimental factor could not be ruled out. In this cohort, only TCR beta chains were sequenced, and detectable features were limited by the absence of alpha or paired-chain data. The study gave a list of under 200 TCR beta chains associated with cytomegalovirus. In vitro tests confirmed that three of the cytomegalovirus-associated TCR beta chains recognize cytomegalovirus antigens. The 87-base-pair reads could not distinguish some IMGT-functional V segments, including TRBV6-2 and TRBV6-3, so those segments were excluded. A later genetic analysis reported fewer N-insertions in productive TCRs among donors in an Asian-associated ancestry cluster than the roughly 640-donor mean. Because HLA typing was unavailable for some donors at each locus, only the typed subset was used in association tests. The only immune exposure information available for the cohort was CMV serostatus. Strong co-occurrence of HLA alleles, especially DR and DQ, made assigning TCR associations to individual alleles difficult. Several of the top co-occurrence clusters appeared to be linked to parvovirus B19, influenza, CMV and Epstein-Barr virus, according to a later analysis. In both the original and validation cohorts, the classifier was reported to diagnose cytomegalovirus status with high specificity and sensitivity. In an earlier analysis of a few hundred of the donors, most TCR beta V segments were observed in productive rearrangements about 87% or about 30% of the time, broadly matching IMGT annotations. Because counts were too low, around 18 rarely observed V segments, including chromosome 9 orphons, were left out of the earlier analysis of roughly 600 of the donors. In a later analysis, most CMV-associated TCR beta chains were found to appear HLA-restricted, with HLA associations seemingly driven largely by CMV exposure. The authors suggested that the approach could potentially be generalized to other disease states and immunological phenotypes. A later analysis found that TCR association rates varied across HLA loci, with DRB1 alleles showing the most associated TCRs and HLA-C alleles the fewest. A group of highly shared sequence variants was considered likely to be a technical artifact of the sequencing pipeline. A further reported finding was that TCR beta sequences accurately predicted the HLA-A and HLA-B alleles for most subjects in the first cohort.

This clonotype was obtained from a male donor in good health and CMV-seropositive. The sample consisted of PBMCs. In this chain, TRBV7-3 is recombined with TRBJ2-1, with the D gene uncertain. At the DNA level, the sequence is TGTGCCAGCAGCTCGCTGGGCAGTGAGCAGTTCTTC. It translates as CASSSLGSEQFF.